This T cell receptor (beta chain) was identified in a study of metastatic and nonmetastatic thyroid tumors. Study summary: Across blood and tumor or nodule tissue, repertoires from malignant and benign thyroid patients were compared with one another. Overall study results and limits: Malignant tumors reportedly showed significantly higher TCR beta diversity than benign nodules in both blood and tumor.

Every patient underwent thyroid surgery untreated. The germline V and J ends were trimmed by 6 bases and 3 bases, with 38 bases remaining between them. This CDR3 spans 22 amino acids. Germline V lookup: CDR1 SNHLY, CDR2 FYNNEI. MiXCR re-clonotyped the PCR reads for TCRdb. The sample shows some 30,000 clones, 10% to 14% of them seen only once. This clone turned up a few times. What it binds is not known. The sequenced sample consisted of blood. This rearrangement joins TRBV2 to TRBJ1-2; maybe TRBD1 (5 bases). The TCR comes from a female donor with papillary thyroid cancer or a benign thyroid nodule (not recorded which). Some clones in this sample may be carry-over from other donors' samples. In nucleotides, the CDR3 is TGTGCCAGCAGGAAAACCCGGGACGGAACGATTCCATTGCTCGCTTTCGACTATGGCTACACCTTC. This encodes CASRKTRDGTIPLLAFDYGYTF.